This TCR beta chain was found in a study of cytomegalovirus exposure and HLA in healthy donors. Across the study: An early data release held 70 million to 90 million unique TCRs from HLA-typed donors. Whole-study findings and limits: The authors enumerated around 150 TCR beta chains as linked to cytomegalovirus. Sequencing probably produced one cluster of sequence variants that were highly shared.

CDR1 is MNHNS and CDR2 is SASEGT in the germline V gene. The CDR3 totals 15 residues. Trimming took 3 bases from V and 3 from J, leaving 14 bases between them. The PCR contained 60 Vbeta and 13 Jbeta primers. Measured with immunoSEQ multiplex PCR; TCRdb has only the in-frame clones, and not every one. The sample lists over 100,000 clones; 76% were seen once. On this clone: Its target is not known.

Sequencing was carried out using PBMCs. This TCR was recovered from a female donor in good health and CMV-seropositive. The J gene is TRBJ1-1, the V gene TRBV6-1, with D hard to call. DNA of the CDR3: TGTGCCAGCAGTGAGAGGAGGGTGGTTGACACTGAAGCTTTCTTT. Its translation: CASSERRVVDTEAFF.